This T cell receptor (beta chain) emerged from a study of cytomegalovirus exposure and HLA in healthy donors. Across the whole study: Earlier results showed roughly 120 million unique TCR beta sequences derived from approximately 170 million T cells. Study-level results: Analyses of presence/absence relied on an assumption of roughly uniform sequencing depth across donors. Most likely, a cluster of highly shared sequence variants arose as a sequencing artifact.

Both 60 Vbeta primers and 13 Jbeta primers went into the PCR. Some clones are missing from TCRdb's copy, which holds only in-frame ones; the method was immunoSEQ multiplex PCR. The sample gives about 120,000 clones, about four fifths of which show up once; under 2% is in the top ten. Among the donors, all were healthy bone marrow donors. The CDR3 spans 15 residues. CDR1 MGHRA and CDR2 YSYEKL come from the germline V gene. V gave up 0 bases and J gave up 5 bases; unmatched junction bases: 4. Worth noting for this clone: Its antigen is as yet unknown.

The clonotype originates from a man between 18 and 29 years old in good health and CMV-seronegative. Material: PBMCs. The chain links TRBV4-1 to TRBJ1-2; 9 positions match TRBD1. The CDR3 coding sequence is TGCGCCAGCAGCCAAGATAGCGGGACAGGGTATGGCTACACCTTC. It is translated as CASSQDSGTGYGYTF.